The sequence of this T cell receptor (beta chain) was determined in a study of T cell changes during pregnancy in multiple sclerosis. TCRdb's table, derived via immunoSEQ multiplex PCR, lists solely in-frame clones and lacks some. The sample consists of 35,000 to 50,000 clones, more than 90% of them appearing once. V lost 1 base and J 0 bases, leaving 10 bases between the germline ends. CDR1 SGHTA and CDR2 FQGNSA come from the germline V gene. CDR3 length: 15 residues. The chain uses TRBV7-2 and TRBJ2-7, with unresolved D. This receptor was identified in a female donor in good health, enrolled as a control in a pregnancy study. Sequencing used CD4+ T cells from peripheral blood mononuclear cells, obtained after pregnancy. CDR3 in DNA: TGTGCCAGCAGCTTAGTTTCCCAGAACTCCTACGAGCAGTACTTC. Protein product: CASSLVSQNSYEQYF.